A selection of T cell receptor beta chains follows, all from one sample in a study of molecular identifiers for immune sequencing clone quantification. Each CDR3 protein gets one entry after TCRdb re-called the PCR reads with MiXCR. The sample lists about 300,000 distinct CDR3 sequences, 20% to 25% occurring once. Sequencing input: naive CD8+ T cells from blood, with Jurkat cell RNA spiked in. These TCRs come from a human donor in good health. Some libraries in this study had Jurkat cell RNA spiked in. Each CDR3 is given with its conserved first and last residue. A D gene is named only where the DNA matches it firmly. Size values are once, few and many counts, or a class for expanded clones, and some rows have none.

>TRBV27|TRBJ2-7|many|TRBD2
TGTGCCAGCAGTATCAATAGCGGGAGGGCCTACGAGCAGTACTTC
CASSINSGRAYEQYF
>TRBV5-6|TRBJ1-1|NA|NA
TGTGCCAGCAGCTTTTATGGGCAGGGTGTGAAGGCTGAAGCTTTCTTT
CASSFYGQGVKAEAFF
>TRBV29-1|TRBJ2-1|few|TRBD2
TGCAGCGTTGCGGGGGGTCGCGAGCAGTTCTTC
CSVAGGREQFF
>TRBV5-1|TRBJ2-1|many|NA
TGCGCCAGCAGCTCATCGGTCAAACCAACGGCCTACAATGAGCAGTTCTTC
CASSSSVKPTAYNEQFF
>TRBV12-5|TRBJ1-1|many|NA
TGTGCTAGTGCTACTCGGGGGCGAACTGAAGCTTTCTTT
CASATRGRTEAFF
>TRBV7-9|TRBJ2-7|many|TRBD2
TGTGCCAGCAGCTTAGCCCCTAGCGGGAGCTACGAGCAGTACTTC
CASSLAPSGSYEQYF
>TRBV5-1|TRBJ2-5|few|NA
TGCGCCAGCAGCTTGGTGCCCACAGGAGGTTACGACCAAGAGACCCAGTACTTC
CASSLVPTGGYDQETQYF
>TRBV2|TRBJ2-5|many|NA
TGTGCCAGCGCCCCAGGGAGCGAACGACCGCAAGAGACCCAGTACTTC
CASAPGSERPQETQYF
>TRBV12-3/TRBV12-4|TRBJ2-1|many|NA
TGTGCCAGCAGTTTAGCCTCCTACAATGAGCAGTTCTTC
CASSLASYNEQFF
>TRBV4-3|TRBJ2-1|many|NA
TGCGCCAGCAGCCACTGGCCCGGCGGCAATGAGCAGTTCTTC
CASSHWPGGNEQFF
>TRBV6-2/TRBV6-3|TRBJ2-7|many|NA
TGTGCCACCTCGCCGGACAGAGGTGACGAGCAGTACTTC
CATSPDRGDEQYF
>TRBV7-9|TRBJ2-5|few|NA
TGTGCCAGCAGCTTAGGGGGCTTGGGAGTCTTCGAGACCCAGTACTTC
CASSLGGLGVFETQYF
>TRBV6-1|TRBJ1-2|NA|NA
TGTGCCAGCAGTGAAGGAGTTCCGGCGGTCTATTGCTACACCTTC
CASSEGVPAVYCYTF
>TRBV18|TRBJ2-1|few|TRBD1
TGTGCCAGCTCACCCAACCCAGGGACAGGGACCGTCAATGAGCAGTTCTTC
CASSPNPGTGTVNEQFF
>TRBV20-1|TRBJ2-7|few|TRBD1
TGCAGTGCTAGAGATGCAGGGGGTACTGGTTACGAGCAGTACTTC
CSARDAGGTGYEQYF
>TRBV11-2|TRBJ2-7|many|TRBD2
TGTGCCAGCAGGGGACTAGCTGCAAACTACGAGCAGTACTTC
CASRGLAANYEQYF
>TRBV5-1|TRBJ1-1|many|NA
TGCGCCAGCAGCTTGGCGTTTGGGTTGAACACTGAAGCTTTCTTT
CASSLAFGLNTEAFF
>TRBV28|TRBJ2-6|many|TRBD1
TGTGCCAGCAGTCTACCGGGACAGGGGGGTCCTGGGGCCAACGTCCTGACTTTC
CASSLPGQGGPGANVLTF
>TRBV9|TRBJ1-1|many|TRBD1
TGTGCCAGCAGCTTAGACAGGGCGAACACTGAAGCTTTCTTT
CASSLDRANTEAFF
>TRBV12-3/TRBV12-4|TRBJ2-7|NA|NA
TGTGCCAGCAGTTTAACTGTAAACAGGCGGGACGAGCAGTACTTC
CASSLTVNRRDEQYF
>TRBV3-1|TRBJ2-1|NA|TRBD2
TGTGCCAGCAGCCAACTAGCGGGGGACTACAATGAGCAGTTCTTC
CASSQLAGDYNEQFF
>TRBV7-9|TRBJ1-1|NA|NA
TGTGCCAGCAGCCTCGGGGGCAGGGGAGCTGAAGCTTTCTTT
CASSLGGRGAEAFF
>TRBV28|TRBJ2-3|many|NA
TGTGCCAGCAATTGGCTCAGCGGCCAAAAAATCACAGATACGCAGTATTTT
CASNWLSGQKITDTQYF
>TRBV6-2/TRBV6-3|TRBJ2-1|few|NA
TGTGCCAGCAGTTCCTATTATAACACAGGTCGGGAGCAGTTCTTC
CASSSYYNTGREQFF
>TRBV7-2|TRBJ2-3|NA|TRBD1
TGTGCCAGCAGCTTAGAACAGGGGGGCACAGATACGCAGTATTTT
CASSLEQGGTDTQYF
>TRBV7-9|TRBJ2-5|many|TRBD1
TGTGCCAGCAGGGAAACCGGGACAGGGGTGCAGACCCAGTACTTC
CASRETGTGVQTQYF
>TRBV11-2|TRBJ2-2|many|NA
TGTGCCAGCAGCACACCCTCCAGGGGTCGGAAAACCGGGGAGCTGTTTTTT
CASSTPSRGRKTGELFF
>TRBV25-1|TRBJ2-3|NA|NA
TGTGCCAGCAGTGAATATTCCATTTTGGCCGGGAAAGATGCGCAGTATTTT
CASSEYSILAGKDAQYF
>TRBV28|TRBJ2-3|many|NA
TGTGCCAGCAGTTTCGAACTGTTAGTCACAGATACGCAGTATTTT
CASSFELLVTDTQYF
>TRBV28|TRBJ2-5|many|TRBD1
TGTGCCAGCAGTATTCCGAGACAGGGAACGAGGGAGACCCAGTACTTC
CASSIPRQGTRETQYF
>TRBV28|TRBJ2-5|many|NA
TGTGCCAGCAGTCCCCTGGAGGGAGGAGGTGAGACCCAGTACTTC
CASSPLEGGGETQYF
>TRBV9|TRBJ2-5|many|NA
TGTGCCAGCAGCCCCCCCGACGGCCAAGAGACCCAGTACTTC
CASSPPDGQETQYF
>TRBV4-3|TRBJ1-3|few|NA
TGCGCCAGCAGCCTAAATACCTTGACCGGAAACACCATATATTTT
CASSLNTLTGNTIYF